Sequencing of this T cell receptor (beta chain) was carried out in a study of blood T cell repertoires in COVID-19. Study-wide context: Donors in the United States, Italy and Spain gave samples during acute or convalescent COVID-19.

In the source study's methods: Estimation of nucleated cell counts was performed using reference gene primer amplification. Sequencing used immunoSEQ multiplex PCR; TCRdb keeps in-frame clones, though not all of them. The V and J calls and clone size come from that table; D and trimming were worked out from the DNA. The table shows fewer than 350,000 clones, with 65% to 90% occurring only once. CDR1 KGHSH and CDR2 LQKENI come from the germline V gene. Trimming removed 5 bases at V and 5 bases at J, with 14 bases between. The length of the CDR3 is 14 residues. The material sequenced was peripheral blood. This sequence was found in a human donor in a cohort sampled during active COVID-19. The V gene is TRBV18, the J gene TRBJ2-3; maybe TRBD2 (5 bases). DNA for the CDR3: TGTGCCAGCTCAGACACTAGTGAGCGAGATACGCAGTATTTT. It yields the protein CASSDTSERDTQYF.